A selection of T cell receptor beta chains follows, all from one sample in a study of T cells after yellow fever vaccination. TCRdb reprocessed the 5' RACE reads with MiXCR, giving one entry per CDR3 protein. Of hundreds of thousands of distinct CDR3 sequences listed, 8.7% are singletons. This specimen was PBMCs, taken on the day of the first yellow fever vaccination. Receptors were obtained from a man aged 18 to 30 who received the YFV17D yellow fever vaccine. CDR3s include the opening cysteine and the closing phenylalanine or tryptophan. D genes are given only for firm matches. Clone size is not always given. Where it is, it says once, few, many or a class for expanded clones.

v_gene: TRBV9
j_gene: TRBJ2-1
abundance: few
d_gene: .
CDR3aa: CASSVGERSYNEQFF
CDR3nt: TGTGCCAGCAGCGTAGGGGAGAGGTCCTACAATGAGCAGTTCTTC

v_gene: TRBV11-2
j_gene: TRBJ2-2
abundance: few
d_gene: .
CDR3aa: CASSLGFISTGELFF
CDR3nt: TGTGCCAGCAGCTTAGGCTTCATATCCACCGGGGAGCTGTTTTTT

v_gene: TRBV7-2
j_gene: TRBJ1-1
abundance: many
d_gene: .
CDR3aa: CASSLYGGPVTEAFF
CDR3nt: TGTGCCAGCAGCTTATATGGGGGGCCGGTCACTGAAGCTTTCTTT

v_gene: TRBV27
j_gene: TRBJ1-2
abundance: .
d_gene: .
CDR3aa: CASSFSHPGAYGYTF
CDR3nt: TGTGCCAGCAGTTTCTCTCACCCCGGGGCATATGGCTACACCTTC

v_gene: TRBV10-3
j_gene: TRBJ2-2
abundance: medium-sized
d_gene: TRBD1
CDR3aa: CAISESQQGTGELFF
CDR3nt: TGTGCCATCAGTGAGTCCCAACAGGGGACCGGGGAGCTGTTTTTT

v_gene: TRBV11-3
j_gene: TRBJ1-2
abundance: few
d_gene: .
CDR3aa: CASSLNGNYGYTF
CDR3nt: TGTGCCAGCAGCTTAAATGGGAACTATGGCTACACCTTC

v_gene: TRBV24-1
j_gene: TRBJ2-3
abundance: .
d_gene: TRBD2
CDR3aa: CATSDQTSGGADTQYF
CDR3nt: TGTGCCACCAGTGATCAGACTAGCGGGGGAGCAGATACGCAGTATTTT

v_gene: TRBV6-1
j_gene: TRBJ1-5
abundance: many
d_gene: .
CDR3aa: CASSGGRGNQPQHF
CDR3nt: TGTGCCAGCAGTGGGGGACGGGGCAATCAGCCCCAGCATTTT

v_gene: TRBV29-1
j_gene: TRBJ1-2
abundance: .
d_gene: .
CDR3aa: CSVDRQSLVYGYTF
CDR3nt: TGCAGCGTTGATCGCCAATCGCTCGTCTATGGCTACACCTTC

v_gene: TRBV19
j_gene: TRBJ2-7
abundance: few
d_gene: TRBD1
CDR3aa: CASSITGQFEQYF
CDR3nt: TGTGCCAGTAGTATAACGGGACAGTTCGAGCAGTACTTC

v_gene: TRBV4-3
j_gene: TRBJ2-3
abundance: few
d_gene: .
CDR3aa: CASSRLLADTQYF
CDR3nt: TGCGCCAGCAGCCGACTCCTAGCTGATACGCAGTATTTT

v_gene: TRBV24-1
j_gene: TRBJ2-1
abundance: few
d_gene: .
CDR3aa: CATSDAAAGNNNEQFF
CDR3nt: TGTGCCACCAGTGACGCGGCGGCAGGGAACAACAATGAGCAGTTCTTC

v_gene: TRBV7-2
j_gene: TRBJ2-2
abundance: many
d_gene: .
CDR3aa: CASSLARGELFF
CDR3nt: TGTGCCAGCAGCTTAGCGCGCGGGGAGCTGTTTTTT

v_gene: TRBV12-3/TRBV12-4
j_gene: TRBJ2-3
abundance: .
d_gene: TRBD1
CDR3aa: CASSLPGGTQYF
CDR3nt: TGTGCCAGCAGTCTACCAGGGGGTACGCAGTATTTT

v_gene: TRBV18
j_gene: TRBJ2-1
abundance: .
d_gene: .
CDR3aa: CASSRQVYNEQFF
CDR3nt: TGTGCCAGCTCACGGCAGGTATACAATGAGCAGTTCTTC

v_gene: TRBV10-3
j_gene: TRBJ2-5
abundance: few
d_gene: .
CDR3aa: CAISESVVRKETQYF
CDR3nt: TGTGCCATCAGTGAGTCGGTAGTCAGAAAAGAGACCCAGTACTTC

v_gene: TRBV5-1
j_gene: TRBJ2-3
abundance: few
d_gene: .
CDR3aa: CASSKDSGFVTDTQYF
CDR3nt: TGCGCCAGCAGCAAGGACAGCGGGTTTGTGACAGATACGCAGTATTTT

v_gene: TRBV12-3/TRBV12-4
j_gene: TRBJ1-5
abundance: few
d_gene: .
CDR3aa: CASSNRVLGNQPQHF
CDR3nt: TGTGCCAGCAGTAACAGGGTTTTAGGCAATCAGCCCCAGCATTTT

v_gene: TRBV19
j_gene: TRBJ2-2
abundance: .
d_gene: .
CDR3aa: CASSMRLAAQNTGELFF
CDR3nt: TGTGCCAGTAGTATGCGGCTAGCCGCACAGAACACCGGGGAGCTGTTTTTT

v_gene: TRBV15
j_gene: TRBJ1-2
abundance: many
d_gene: .
CDR3aa: CATSRGTGQMDGYGYTF
CDR3nt: TGTGCCACCAGCAGAGGTACTGGACAGATGGATGGCTATGGCTACACCTTC

v_gene: TRBV11-2
j_gene: TRBJ1-6
abundance: .
d_gene: .
CDR3aa: CASSFEGGGSPLHF
CDR3nt: TGTGCCAGCAGCTTTGAAGGGGGAGGATCACCCCTCCACTTT

v_gene: TRBV9
j_gene: TRBJ2-5
abundance: .
d_gene: .
CDR3aa: CASSPHSLQHGETQYF
CDR3nt: TGTGCCAGCAGCCCCCACTCCCTTCAACACGGGGAGACCCAGTACTTC